Following are 15 T cell receptor beta chains from one sample sequenced in a study of T cells expressing NK-cell markers. TCRdb derives one entry per CDR3 protein from the 5' RACE reads, leaving out DNA. The table lists 500,000 or so distinct CDR3 sequences. Sample: blood T cells: a sorted CD56 or NKG2C T cell subset, CD4+ or CD8+ T cells, or bulk PBMC T cells (not recorded which). These receptors were taken from a man younger than 30 in good health.

The rearrangement joins TRBV12-3 or TRBV12-4 to TRBJ1-2. The CDR3 totals 13 residues. CDR3 residues: CASSLSGFNGYTF.

The chain couples TRBV20-1 to TRBJ2-3; the D call from TCRdb, TRBD2, cannot be confirmed without DNA. Per the germline V gene, CDR1 is DFQATT and CDR2 is SNEGSKA (reference sequence). The CDR3 is 18 residues long. The CDR3 sequence: CSASSAGGAYKVTDTQYF.

The chain combines TRBV19 with TRBJ2-2; TCRdb's D call, TRBD1, is unchecked because there is no DNA. Germline V gene sequence: CDR1 LNHDA, CDR2 SQIVND (reference sequence). The CDR3 has 16 amino acids. CDR3 in amino acids: CASSGATSGNTGELFF.

The V and J genes are TRBV11-1 and TRBJ2-3; TCRdb's assignment of TRBD2 cannot be checked, as there is no DNA. Germline V gene sequence: CDR1 SGHAT, CDR2 FQDESV (reference sequence). This CDR3 has 18 amino acids. CDR3 loop: CASSSRGTSGSSTDTQYF.

V gene TRBV5-1 combines with J gene TRBJ2-3; TCRdb selects TRBD2, and the lack of DNA leaves this call unchecked. Germline loops: CDR1 SGHRS, CDR2 YFSETQ. The CDR3 loop spans 15 amino acids. This CDR3 reads CASSLREMYTDTQYF.

V gene TRBV11-2 combines with J gene TRBJ2-5; TCRdb reports TRBD1, a call that lacks DNA to check it against. This CDR3 has 15 amino acids. The V gene's germline CDR1 is SGHAT and CDR2 FQNNGV. The CDR3 reads CASSLVPRGGETQYF.

V is TRBV11-2 and J is TRBJ2-3; the D gene TCRdb calls, TRBD2, cannot be checked with no DNA. CDR1 is SGHAT and CDR2 is FQNNGV in the germline V gene. This CDR3 comprises 16 residues. The CDR3 spells CASSLITGGLGDTQYF.

The chain recombines TRBV20-1 with TRBJ2-7; TCRdb selects TRBD2, and the lack of DNA leaves this call unchecked. This CDR3 has 13 amino acids. Germline values: CDR1 DFQATT, CDR2 SNEGSKA (reference sequence). The CDR3 spells CSARVAGFSEQYF.

The rearrangement joins TRBV2 to TRBJ2-3; absent DNA, TCRdb's TRBD1 call cannot be checked. CDR1 and CDR2 (germline): SNHLY, FYNNEI. The CDR3 covers 13 residues. The CDR3: CASKAGGTDTQYF.

The chain links TRBV6-5 to TRBJ1-2. The germline V gene encodes CDR1 MNHEY and CDR2 SVGAGI. The CDR3 runs 12 residues. The CDR3 protein is CASSYSNSGYTF.

The chain has TRBV2 and TRBJ2-3; no DNA is available, so the TRBD1 call from TCRdb remains unchecked. Per germline, CDR1 SNHLY and CDR2 FYNNEI. The CDR3 runs to 16 residues. CDR3: CASSGDRGIRTDTQYF.

This chain uses TRBV28 with TRBJ2-3; no DNA is available, so the TRBD1 call from TCRdb remains unchecked. Germline V gene data show CDR1 as MDHEN and CDR2 as SYDVKM. The CDR3 consists of 14 residues. CDR3 residues: CASSLMTGADTQYF.

The V call is TRBV6-2 or TRBV6-3, the J call TRBJ2-3; TCRdb reports TRBD2, a call that lacks DNA to check it against. The germline CDR1 and CDR2 sequences are MNHEY and SVGEGT. The CDR3 is made up of 17 amino acids. This CDR3 is CATYRPGLAGLTDTQYF.

This chain joins TRBV12-3 or TRBV12-4 and TRBJ1-5. The length of the CDR3 is 13 residues. The CDR3 protein is CASLGGSNQPQHF.

The V call is TRBV2, the J call TRBJ2-3. CDR1 is SNHLY and CDR2 is FYNNEI in the germline V gene. The CDR3 contains 13 residues. CDR3 region: CASRWTSADTQYF.